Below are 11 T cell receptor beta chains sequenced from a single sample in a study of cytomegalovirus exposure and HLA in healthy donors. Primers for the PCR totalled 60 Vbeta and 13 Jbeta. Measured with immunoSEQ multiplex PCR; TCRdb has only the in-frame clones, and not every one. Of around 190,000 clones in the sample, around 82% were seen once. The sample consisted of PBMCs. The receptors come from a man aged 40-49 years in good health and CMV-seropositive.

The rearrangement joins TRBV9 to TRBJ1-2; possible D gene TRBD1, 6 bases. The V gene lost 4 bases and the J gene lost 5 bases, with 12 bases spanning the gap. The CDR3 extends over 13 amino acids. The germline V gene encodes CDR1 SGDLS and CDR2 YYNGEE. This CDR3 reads CASSRRGGYGYTF. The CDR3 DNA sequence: TGTGCCAGCAGCCGTAGGGGGGGATATGGCTACACCTTC.

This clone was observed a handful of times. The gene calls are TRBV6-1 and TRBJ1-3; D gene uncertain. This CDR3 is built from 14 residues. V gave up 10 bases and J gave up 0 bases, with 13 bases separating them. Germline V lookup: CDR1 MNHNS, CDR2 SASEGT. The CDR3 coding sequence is TGTGCCACCTCTATAACTTACTCTGGAAACACCATATATTTT. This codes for CATSITYSGNTIYF.

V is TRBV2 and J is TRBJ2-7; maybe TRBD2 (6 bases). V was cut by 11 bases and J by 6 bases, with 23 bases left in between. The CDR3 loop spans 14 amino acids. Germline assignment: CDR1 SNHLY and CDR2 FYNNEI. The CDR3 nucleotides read TGTGCCGGACGGGGACTCGAGGGATGGGGCGAGCAGTACTTC. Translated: CAGRGLEGWGEQYF.

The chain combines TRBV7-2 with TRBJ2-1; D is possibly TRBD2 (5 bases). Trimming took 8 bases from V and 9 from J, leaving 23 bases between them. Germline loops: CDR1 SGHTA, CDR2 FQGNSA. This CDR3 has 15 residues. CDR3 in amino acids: CASAPNGERSSEQFF. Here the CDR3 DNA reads TGTGCCAGCGCCCCCAATGGCGAGCGGAGCAGTGAGCAGTTCTTC.

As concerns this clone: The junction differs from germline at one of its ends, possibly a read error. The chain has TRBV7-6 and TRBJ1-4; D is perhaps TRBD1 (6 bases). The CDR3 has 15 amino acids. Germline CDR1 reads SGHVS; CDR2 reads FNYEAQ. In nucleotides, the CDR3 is TGTGCCAGCAGCGTCGATTGGGGGCCTAAGGAAAAACTGTTTTTT. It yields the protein CASSVDWGPKEKLFF.

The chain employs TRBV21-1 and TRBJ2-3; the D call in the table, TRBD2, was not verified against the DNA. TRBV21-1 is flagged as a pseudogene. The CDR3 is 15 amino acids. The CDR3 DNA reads TGTGCCAGCAGCCCCTCCAGCGGGGAGGGAGATACGCAGTATTTT. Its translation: CASSPSSGEGDTQYF.

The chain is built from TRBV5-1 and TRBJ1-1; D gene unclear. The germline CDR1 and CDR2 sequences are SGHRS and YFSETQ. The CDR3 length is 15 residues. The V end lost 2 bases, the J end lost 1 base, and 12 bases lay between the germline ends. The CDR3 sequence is CASSLAGIANTEAFF. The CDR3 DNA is TGCGCCAGCAGCTTAGCCGGGATAGCGAACACTGAAGCTTTCTTT.

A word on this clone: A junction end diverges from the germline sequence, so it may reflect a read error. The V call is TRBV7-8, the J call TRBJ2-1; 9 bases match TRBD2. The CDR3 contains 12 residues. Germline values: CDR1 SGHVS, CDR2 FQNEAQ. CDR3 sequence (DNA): TGTGCCAGCAGCTTAGGTGGCGGGAGGGCGCTCTTC. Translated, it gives CASSLGGGRALF.

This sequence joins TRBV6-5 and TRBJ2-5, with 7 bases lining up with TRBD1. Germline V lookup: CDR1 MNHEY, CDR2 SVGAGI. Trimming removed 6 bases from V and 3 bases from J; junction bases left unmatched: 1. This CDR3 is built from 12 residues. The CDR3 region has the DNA TGTGCCAGCAGGACAGGGAAAGAGACCCAGTACTTC. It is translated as CASRTGKETQYF.

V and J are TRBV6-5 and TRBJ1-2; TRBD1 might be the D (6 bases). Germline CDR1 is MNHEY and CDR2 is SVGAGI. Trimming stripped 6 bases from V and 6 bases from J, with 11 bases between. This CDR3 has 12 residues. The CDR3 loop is CASRAGANGYTF. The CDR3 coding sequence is TGTGCCAGCAGGGCAGGGGCGAATGGCTACACCTTC.

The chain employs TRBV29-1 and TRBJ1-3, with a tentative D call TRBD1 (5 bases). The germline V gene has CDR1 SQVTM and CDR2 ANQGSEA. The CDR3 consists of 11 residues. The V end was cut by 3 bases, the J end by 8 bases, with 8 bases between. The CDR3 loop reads CSVEWGDTIYF. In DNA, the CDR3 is TGCAGCGTTGAGTGGGGGGACACCATATATTTT.